These T cell receptor beta chains were read from a single sample in a study of vaccination and CD4 T cells after COVID-19. TCRdb passed the PCR reads through MiXCR, listing each CDR3 protein once. The sample includes 25,000 or so distinct CDR3 sequences, about 54% of them seen just once. The input for sequencing was CD4+ T cells from blood, taken before SARS-CoV-2 vaccination. The receptors were gathered from a human donor who had recovered from COVID-19. Both conserved end residues are part of each CDR3. Each record gives: V gene, J gene, D gene, clone size, CDR3 DNA, CDR3 protein. The D gene is left open where the match is weak. Clone size appears in some rows only: once, few, many, or a class for an expanded clone.

v_gene: TRBV27
j_gene: TRBJ2-4
d_gene: -
abundance: -
CDR3nt: TGTGCCAGCAGAGGTGTAGCCAAAAACATTCAGTACTTC
CDR3aa: CASRGVAKNIQYF

v_gene: TRBV5-1
j_gene: TRBJ2-7
d_gene: TRBD1
abundance: -
CDR3nt: TGCGCCAGCAGCTTGGAAGGACAGGCTAGATACGAGCAGTACTTC
CDR3aa: CASSLEGQARYEQYF

v_gene: TRBV6-1
j_gene: TRBJ2-7
d_gene: -
abundance: few
CDR3nt: TGTGCCAGCAGCCGGACGGTGAGCTCCTACGAGCAGTACTTC
CDR3aa: CASSRTVSSYEQYF

v_gene: TRBV12-3/TRBV12-4
j_gene: TRBJ2-1
d_gene: -
abundance: -
CDR3nt: TGTGCCAGCAGTTTTGGGCAGGTCCCGTTCTTC
CDR3aa: CASSFGQVPFF

v_gene: TRBV6-1
j_gene: TRBJ2-3
d_gene: -
abundance: -
CDR3nt: TGTGCCAGCAGCGTCGGAGTCCCAGATACGCAGTATTTT
CDR3aa: CASSVGVPDTQYF

v_gene: TRBV5-1
j_gene: TRBJ2-5
d_gene: TRBD2
abundance: -
CDR3nt: TGCGCCAGCAGCCCGGGCTTAGCGGGGCGAGAGACCCAGTACTTC
CDR3aa: CASSPGLAGRETQYF

v_gene: TRBV7-9
j_gene: TRBJ2-7
d_gene: -
abundance: -
CDR3nt: TGTGCCAGCAGCTCACCCCAGGGGCCTAGGTACGAGCAGTACTTC
CDR3aa: CASSSPQGPRYEQYF

v_gene: TRBV20-1
j_gene: TRBJ2-7
d_gene: -
abundance: -
CDR3nt: TGCAGTGCTAGAGAGGCCTGGGACAAGGGGGATATTCTGAGCTCCTACGAGCAGTACTTC
CDR3aa: CSAREAWDKGDILSSYEQYF

v_gene: TRBV19
j_gene: TRBJ1-5
d_gene: TRBD1
abundance: -
CDR3nt: TGTGCCAGTAGTGGCCGGGACAGATTACAGCGGCCCCAGCATTTT
CDR3aa: CASSGRDRLQRPQHF

v_gene: TRBV20-1
j_gene: TRBJ2-7
d_gene: -
abundance: -
CDR3nt: TGCAGTGCTAGTTTTTCCTCCTACGAGCAGTACTTC
CDR3aa: CSASFSSYEQYF

v_gene: TRBV28
j_gene: TRBJ2-7
d_gene: -
abundance: -
CDR3nt: TGTGCCAGCCGGGACAACGGACACGAGCAGTACTTC
CDR3aa: CASRDNGHEQYF

v_gene: TRBV24-1
j_gene: TRBJ2-2
d_gene: -
abundance: -
CDR3nt: TGTGCCACCAGTGAGGACACCGGGGAGCTGTTTTTT
CDR3aa: CATSEDTGELFF

v_gene: TRBV5-5
j_gene: TRBJ1-2
d_gene: -
abundance: -
CDR3nt: TGTGCCAGCAGCACACACGCCCCAGGGGCTGGCTACACCTTC
CDR3aa: CASSTHAPGAGYTF

v_gene: TRBV10-3
j_gene: TRBJ2-3
d_gene: -
abundance: -
CDR3nt: TGTGCCATCAGTGAAAGAACAGATACGCAGTATTTT
CDR3aa: CAISERTDTQYF

v_gene: TRBV20-1
j_gene: TRBJ1-2
d_gene: -
abundance: medium-sized
CDR3nt: TGCAGTGCTAGGCGAAGGGCAGCTAACTATGGCTACACCTTC
CDR3aa: CSARRRAANYGYTF

v_gene: TRBV20-1
j_gene: TRBJ2-3
d_gene: -
abundance: -
CDR3nt: TGCAGTCTCCTACCTGAAGTTACGCAGTATTTT
CDR3aa: CSLLPEVTQYF

v_gene: TRBV28
j_gene: TRBJ2-5
d_gene: TRBD2
abundance: -
CDR3nt: TGTGCCAGCAGTTTCCGGGAGGGCCAAGAGACCCAGTACTTC
CDR3aa: CASSFREGQETQYF

v_gene: TRBV6-1
j_gene: TRBJ2-5
d_gene: TRBD2
abundance: -
CDR3nt: TGTGCCAGCAGTGACTGGGGCGGGAGGACACAAGAGACCCAGTACTTC
CDR3aa: CASSDWGGRTQETQYF

v_gene: TRBV7-2
j_gene: TRBJ2-6
d_gene: TRBD2
abundance: -
CDR3nt: TGTGCCAGCAGCGAACCTAGCGGGGCGGACTCTGGGGCCAACGTCCTGACTTTC
CDR3aa: CASSEPSGADSGANVLTF

v_gene: TRBV20-1
j_gene: TRBJ2-3
d_gene: -
abundance: few
CDR3nt: TGCAGTGCTAGAGATGGCCCGAGCACAGATACGCAGTATTTT
CDR3aa: CSARDGPSTDTQYF

v_gene: TRBV7-2
j_gene: TRBJ2-5
d_gene: TRBD2
abundance: few
CDR3nt: TGTGCCAGCAGCTTAACTAGCGGGAGTTTCGTAGAGACCCAGTACTTC
CDR3aa: CASSLTSGSFVETQYF

v_gene: TRBV25-1
j_gene: TRBJ2-6
d_gene: -
abundance: -
CDR3nt: TGTGCCAGCAGTGGGACTGGGGCCAACGTCCTGACTTTC
CDR3aa: CASSGTGANVLTF

v_gene: TRBV16
j_gene: TRBJ1-6
d_gene: -
abundance: -
CDR3nt: TGTGCCAGCAGCAGACAGGACGCGTATTCACCCCTCCACTTT
CDR3aa: CASSRQDAYSPLHF

v_gene: TRBV7-6
j_gene: TRBJ2-2
d_gene: TRBD2
abundance: -
CDR3nt: TGTGCCAGCAGCTTAGTAGGAGTGGGACTAGCGAACACCGGGGAGCTGTTTTTT
CDR3aa: CASSLVGVGLANTGELFF